This passage covers 12 T cell receptor beta chains from one sample sequenced in a study of cytomegalovirus exposure and HLA in healthy donors. 13 Jbeta primers and 60 Vbeta primers were used for the PCR. Using immunoSEQ multiplex PCR, the repertoire was profiled, and TCRdb retains in-frame clones only, with some absent. Altogether 150,000 to 200,000 clones are present, roughly 83% being singletons, with the ten largest covering approximately 0.39%. Sequenced: PBMCs. These TCRs come from a male donor in good health and CMV-seropositive.

V and J are TRBV5-4 and TRBJ2-5; TRBD2 matches 8 bases. Germline V lookup: CDR1 SGHNT, CDR2 YYREEE (reference sequence). The CDR3 spans 16 residues. V lost 0 bases, J lost 1 base, and 5 bases stayed unmatched. Here the CDR3 DNA reads TGTGCCAGCAGCTTGGCGACTAGCGCTTCCCAAGAGACCCAGTACTTC. This translates into CASSLATSASQETQYF.

J is TRBJ2-2 and V is TRBV7-2, with 8 bases identical to TRBD1. J lost 5 bases, V lost 5 bases, and 7 bases had no gene match. Germline V CDR1 and CDR2: SGHTA, FQGNSA. This CDR3 has 15 amino acids. CDR3 in amino acids: CASSASTGVTGELFF. The CDR3 DNA sequence: TGTGCCAGCAGCGCCTCGACAGGGGTGACCGGGGAGCTGTTTTTT.

The rearrangement uses TRBV2 and TRBJ2-4, with 7 bases matching TRBD2. The V and J ends lost 6 bases and 5 bases, in that order; junction bases with no gene match: 4. Germline V gives CDR1 SNHLY, CDR2 FYNNEI. This CDR3 spans 13 amino acids. CDR3 DNA sequence: TGTGCCAGCAGCATGACTAGCCAAAACATTCAGTACTTC. Translation gives CASSMTSQNIQYF. The variable domain in full, with the rest retrieved from reference TRBV2 and TRBJ2-4, is EPEVTQTPSHQVTQMGQEVILRCVPISNHLYFYWYRQILGQKVEFLVSFYNNEISEKSEIFDDQFSVERPDGSNFTLKIRSTKLEDSAMYFCASSMTSQNIQYFGAGTRLSVL.

The chain couples TRBV28 to TRBJ1-2; D perhaps matches TRBD1 (5 bases). Trimming removed 11 bases at V and 5 bases at J, with 21 bases between. Germline V lookup: CDR1 MDHEN, CDR2 SYDVKM. The CDR3 sequence is 14 residues long. The CDR3 DNA reads TGTGCCGCCGGGGGTTATCCGTTAGATTATGGCTACACCTTC. It encodes CAAGGYPLDYGYTF.

The V and J genes are TRBV7-3 and TRBJ1-5; D is unclear. This CDR3 region has 13 residues. Trimming removed 5 bases from V and 4 bases from J, with 9 bases in between. Germline V gene data show CDR1 as SGHTA and CDR2 as FQGTGA. The CDR3 DNA reads TGTGCCAGCAGCCCGGGAGTGAATCAGCCCCAGCATTTT. It is translated as CASSPGVNQPQHF.

This clone has more than one count but fewer than ten. This rearrangement joins TRBV10-1 to TRBJ2-3, with 9 positions matching TRBD2. Trimming took 6 bases from V and 4 from J; bases not matched to a gene: 5. Germline V gene sequence: CDR1 WNHNN, CDR2 SYGVQD (reference sequence). This CDR3 comprises 14 residues. The CDR3 DNA reads as TGCGCCAGCAGAGACGGGACTAGCTCAGATACGCAGTATTTT. Translating it yields CASRDGTSSDTQYF.

The genes are TRBV5-4 and TRBJ1-2; 8 bases are shared with TRBD1. There are 15 residues in the CDR3. CDR1 SGHNT and CDR2 YYREEE come from the germline V gene (reference sequence). After removal of 1 base from V and 8 bases from J, the junction contained 10 bases not matched to a gene. For the CDR3, the DNA is TGTGCCAGCAGCTTGCCTTTGGCCAGGGGGCAAGGCTACACCTTC. This translates into CASSLPLARGQGYTF.

This chain links TRBV18 with TRBJ2-5, with D unclear. CDR1 is KGHSH, CDR2 LQKENI, per germline. The CDR3 is 14 amino acids. The germline V and J ends were trimmed by 1 base and 1 base, with 7 bases remaining between them. CDR3 loop: CASSPLAVQETQYF. As DNA, the CDR3 is TGTGCCAGCTCACCACTAGCAGTCCAAGAGACCCAGTACTTC.

V usage is TRBV18 and J usage is TRBJ1-1, with D tentatively TRBD1 (5 bases). V lost 3 bases to trimming and J lost 4 bases, with 15 bases between them. The germline V gene encodes CDR1 KGHSH and CDR2 LQKENI. The CDR3 spans 15 residues. The CDR3 sequence: CASSPRDIGGTEAFF. The CDR3, as DNA: TGTGCCAGCTCACCTCGTGACATCGGGGGCACTGAAGCTTTCTTT.

The rearrangement links TRBV6-6 to TRBJ1-6, with TRBD1 as a possible D gene (5 bases). Germline V gives CDR1 MNHNY, CDR2 SVGAGI (reference sequence). V lost 6 bases and J lost 6, with 18 bases in between. The CDR3 consists of 16 residues. The CDR3 is CASRPHGGDGNSPLHF. In DNA, the CDR3 is TGTGCCAGCAGGCCCCACGGCGGGGACGGTAATTCACCCCTCCACTTT.

This chain links TRBV7-9 with TRBJ1-2; 9 bases fit TRBD1. The CDR3 runs 14 residues. Trimming removed 1 base from V and 6 bases from J; junction bases left unmatched: 3. The germline V gene encodes CDR1 SEHNR and CDR2 FQNEAQ (reference sequence). The CDR3 spells CASSLGTGVHGYTF. The CDR3 region has the DNA TGTGCCAGCAGCTTAGGGACAGGGGTTCATGGCTACACCTTC.

This chain uses TRBV30 with TRBJ2-1; TRBD2 aligns across 7 bases. The CDR3 spans 14 residues. Germline CDR1 GTSNPN, CDR2 SVGIG (reference sequence). V shed 0 bases and J 9 bases; nucleotides not matched to a gene: 8. The CDR3 spells CAWSVARGGREQFF. The CDR3 DNA reads as TGTGCCTGGAGTGTGGCAAGGGGAGGGCGTGAGCAGTTCTTC.